The 8 T cell receptor beta chains presented below share a single source sample, sequenced in a study of T cells in localized non-small cell lung cancer (dated by TCRdb to about 2020). Library preparation used the immunoSEQ multiplex PCR assay. TCRdb carries this immuneACCESS record with in-frame sequences only. Its versions omit some clonotypes, under half of them owing to an unresolved V gene in the studies checked, with the rest unexplained. This sample has tens of thousands of clones in its table, and 87% of those were observed once. The top ten clones comprise around 17% of the sample. The starting material was peripheral blood mononuclear cells, obtained before any cancer treatment. The receptor source for this set is a man aged 35-75 years with stage III lung adenocarcinoma.

The chain has TRBV7-9 and TRBJ2-7; TRBD1 matches 9 bases. The CDR3 loop spans 14 amino acids. The V gene end was trimmed by 5 bases and the J gene end by 2 bases; junction bases not matched to a gene: 4. The germline V gene encodes CDR1 SEHNR and CDR2 FQNEAQ (reference sequence). The DNA for the CDR3 is TGTGCCAGCAGCAGGGACAGGGTGCCCTACGAGCAGTACTTC. Protein sequence: CASSRDRVPYEQYF.

This chain links TRBV5-4 with TRBJ2-5; weak D call: TRBD2 (5 bases). Trimming shortened V by 2 bases and J by 2 bases, and 10 bases separated the two germline ends. Germline V lookup: CDR1 SGHNT, CDR2 YYREEE (reference sequence). The CDR3 spans 14 residues. The CDR3 nucleotides are TGTGCCAGCAGCTTCGGCGGCGGGCAAGAGACCCAGTACTTC. It encodes CASSFGGGQETQYF.

This chain connects TRBV19 to TRBJ2-7; D is perhaps TRBD1 (6 bases). Trimming left V 7 bases short and J 3 bases short, with 16 bases between. Germline loops: CDR1 LNHDA, CDR2 SQIVND (reference sequence). There are 14 residues in the CDR3. The CDR3 nucleotides are TGTGCCAGTAACAGACAAGCGGACAGCTACGAGCAGTACTTC. Residues: CASNRQADSYEQYF.

The rearrangement links TRBV7-2 to TRBJ2-7; 9 bases agree with TRBD1. The junction had 11 bases not matched to a gene; V was cut back by 5 bases and J by 6 bases. In germline, CDR1 is SGHTA, CDR2 FQGNSA. This CDR3 is built from 15 residues. CDR3 amino acids: CASSASRTGAAEQYF. In nucleotides, the CDR3 is TGTGCCAGCAGCGCGTCCCGGACAGGGGCGGCCGAGCAGTACTTC. Drawing the rest from reference TRBV7-2 and TRBJ2-7, the complete variable domain is GAGVSQSPSNKVTEKGKDVELRCDPISGHTALYWYRQSLGQGLEFLIYFQGNSAPDKSGLPSDRFSAERTGGSVSTLTIQRTQQEDSAVYLCASSASRTGAAEQYFGPGTRLTVT.

The chain is built from TRBV29-1 and TRBJ1-1, with D unresolved. The germline CDR1 and CDR2 sequences are SQVTM and ANQGSEA. This CDR3 has 14 residues. Deletions cut 4 bases from V and 0 bases from J, with 12 bases between. The CDR3 protein is CSVVKKLVNTEAFF. DNA for the CDR3: TGCAGCGTTGTGAAGAAATTGGTGAACACTGAAGCTTTCTTT.

The chain couples TRBV27 to TRBJ2-1, with D possibly being TRBD1 (5 bases). Looked up from germline, CDR1 is MNHEY and CDR2 is SMNVEV (reference sequence). This CDR3 has 11 residues. Trimming took off 10 bases at V and 8 bases at J, with 12 bases between the two ends. The CDR3 protein is CATRRGHEQFF. DNA for the CDR3: TGTGCCACCCGTAGGGGTCATGAGCAGTTCTTC.

This chain links TRBV30 with TRBJ2-5, with TRBD2 matching 7 bases. Germline V gene sequence: CDR1 GTSNPN, CDR2 SVGIG (reference sequence). The CDR3 extends over 12 amino acids. Unmatched junction bases numbered 8, after V lost 6 bases and J lost 7 bases. In DNA, the CDR3 is TGTGCCTGCGGACTAGGGGCAGGGACCCAGTACTTC. Residues: CACGLGAGTQYF.

V and J are TRBV9 and TRBJ1-6; 9 bases match TRBD1. The trim removed 3 bases at V and 7 bases at J, leaving 5 bases unmatched. Germline values: CDR1 SGDLS, CDR2 YYNGEE. There are 15 residues in the CDR3. CDR3 in amino acids: CASSETGQGNSPLHF. Here the CDR3 DNA reads TGTGCCAGCAGCGAGACGGGACAGGGAAATTCACCCCTCCACTTT.